Each of the 14 T cell receptor beta chains below was sequenced from the same sample in a study of T cell repertoires in cytomegalovirus infection. A single record per CDR3 protein comes from TCRdb applying MiXCR to the reads. Of over 250,000 distinct CDR3 sequences in the sample, about 23% were seen once. The source material was PBMCs. All receptors come from a human donor in good health (CMV status not recorded). Some clones in this sample may be carry-over from other donors' samples.

This clonotype showed up many times. The CDR3 bases are TGTGCCAGCAGCTTAGAGTCTTACGGTGAGCAGTTCTTC. Translating it yields CASSLESYGEQFF. The chain carries TRBV7-2 and TRBJ2-1; D is undetermined. The V gene's germline CDR1 is SGHTA and CDR2 FQGNSA. The CDR3 contains 13 residues. V shed 1 base and J shed 9 bases, with 10 bases lying between them.

This clonotype was seen a few times. The genes are TRBV29-1 and TRBJ2-7; 11 positions agree with TRBD1. After removal of 7 bases from V and 4 bases from J, the junction contained 3 bases not matched to a gene. The CDR3 contains 12 residues. CDR1 is SQVTM and CDR2 is ANQGSEA in the germline V gene. The CDR3 protein is CSGGQGVYEQYF. The CDR3 bases are TGCAGCGGGGGACAGGGGGTGTACGAGCAGTACTTC.

The chain employs TRBV19 and TRBJ2-2; tentatively, D is TRBD2 (5 bases). CDR1 LNHDA and CDR2 SQIVND come from the germline V gene (reference sequence). CDR3 length: 14 amino acids. Deletions cut 7 bases from V and 0 bases from J, with 9 bases between. CDR3 DNA: TGTGCCAGTACCCCAGCGGCGAACACCGGGGAGCTGTTTTTT. Residues: CASTPAANTGELFF.

This clonotype was seen ten or more times. The chain carries TRBV7-2 and TRBJ2-5; D not certain. This CDR3 has 15 amino acids. V was clipped by 1 base and J by 5 bases, with 14 bases between them. CDR1 and CDR2 (germline): SGHTA, FQGNSA. The CDR3 reads CASSLVGSRGETQYF. Here the CDR3 DNA reads TGTGCCAGCAGCTTAGTCGGCAGCCGTGGGGAGACCCAGTACTTC. The whole variable domain, remainder taken from reference TRBV7-2 and TRBJ2-5, is GAGVSQSPSNKVTEKGKDVELRCDPISGHTALYWYRQSLGQGLEFLIYFQGNSAPDKSGLPSDRFSAERTGGSVSTLTIQRTQQEDSAVYLCASSLVGSRGETQYFGPGTRLLVL.

This clonotype has a handful of counts. V and J are TRBV19 and TRBJ2-1, with TRBD2 matching over 7 bases. Germline V lookup: CDR1 LNHDA, CDR2 SQIVND (reference sequence). There are 15 residues in the CDR3. The trim removed 4 bases at V and 3 bases at J, leaving 6 bases unmatched. CDR3 nucleotide sequence: TGTGCCAGTAGTACGGTCCGGGGGGACTACAATGAGCAGTTCTTC. This translates into CASSTVRGDYNEQFF.

Points on this clonotype: Only one base separates this from a far larger clonotype, so it likely reflects a read error. This chain joins TRBV7-6 and TRBJ2-3; D ambiguous. Germline CDR1 is SGHVS and CDR2 is FNYEAQ. The CDR3 is 14 amino acids. Trimming shortened V by 3 bases and J by 0 bases, and 7 bases separated the two germline ends. This chain's CDR3 is CASSFGVSTDTQYF. The CDR3 bases are TGTGCCAGCAGCTTTGGGGTGAGCACAGATACGCAGTATTTT.

The V gene is TRBV30, the J gene TRBJ1-5, with D maybe TRBD1 (6 bases). Trimming removed 1 base from V and 3 bases from J, with 7 bases in between. Germline loops: CDR1 GTSNPN, CDR2 SVGIG (reference sequence). This CDR3 comprises 13 residues. CDR3 amino acids: CAWSGGHNQPQHF. CDR3 nucleotide sequence: TGTGCCTGGAGTGGGGGGCACAATCAGCCCCAGCATTTT. The variable domain in full, completed from reference TRBV30 and TRBJ1-5, reads SQTIHQWPATLVQPVGSPLSLECTVEGTSNPNLYWYRQAAGRGLQLLFYSVGIGQISSEVPQNLSASRPQDRQFILSSKKLLLSDSGFYLCAWSGGHNQPQHFGDGTRLSIL.

The genes are TRBV2 and TRBJ1-2; TRBD1 aligns across 8 bases. The junction had 8 bases not matched to a gene; V was cut back by 6 bases and J by 8 bases. This CDR3 spans 13 amino acids. Germline CDR1 is SNHLY and CDR2 is FYNNEI. Here the CDR3 reads CASRELTGVGYTF. CDR3 in DNA: TGTGCCAGCAGGGAACTGACAGGGGTCGGCTACACCTTC.

This chain uses TRBV12-3 or TRBV12-4 with TRBJ1-3, with no clear D. CDR3 size: 14 residues. The V end lost 3 bases, the J end lost 2 bases, and 8 bases lay between the germline ends. CDR3 in amino acids: CASSLNQAGNTIYF. CDR3 bases: TGTGCCAGCAGTTTGAATCAGGCTGGAAACACCATATATTTT.

This chain connects TRBV20-1 to TRBJ2-3, with 8 positions matching TRBD1. The CDR3 loop spans 16 amino acids. Trimming at V came to 0 bases and at J to 3 bases, leaving 8 bases not matched to a gene. The germline V gene has CDR1 DFQATT and CDR2 SNEGSKA (reference sequence). CDR3 amino acids: CSARDPGTGGTDTQYF. In DNA form, the CDR3 reads TGCAGTGCTAGAGATCCCGGGACAGGAGGGACAGATACGCAGTATTTT.

This clonotype was seen repeatedly, ten times or more. The chain uses TRBV7-2 and TRBJ2-3, with TRBD2 matching 12 bases. The junction had 5 bases not matched to a gene; V was cut back by 0 bases and J by 4 bases. Germline CDR1 reads SGHTA; CDR2 reads FQGNSA. CDR3 length: 17 amino acids. The CDR3 nucleotides are TGTGCCAGCAGCTTAGCGCGACTAGCGGGAGTACCAGATACGCAGTATTTT. Its protein is CASSLARLAGVPDTQYF.

The J gene is TRBJ2-7, the V gene TRBV5-1; TRBD1 might be the D (6 bases). The V and J ends lost 0 bases and 7 bases respectively, with 14 bases between them. Germline CDR1 is SGHRS and CDR2 is YFSETQ. The CDR3 runs to 14 residues. The CDR3 coding sequence is TGCGCCAGCAGCTTGGGGCAGGGGATGTGGGAGCAGTACTTC. It specifies CASSLGQGMWEQYF.

The V call is TRBV24-1, the J call TRBJ2-2; 8 nucleotides match TRBD1. The CDR3 contains 17 residues. The V gene's germline CDR1 is KGHDR and CDR2 SFDVKD. Unmatched junction bases numbered 8, after V lost 3 bases and J lost 3 bases. The CDR3 DNA is TGTGCCACCAGTGATCCACCCGACAGGGGATACACCGGGGAGCTGTTTTTT. Protein sequence: CATSDPPDRGYTGELFF.

This clonotype was counted only a few times. This chain connects TRBV28 to TRBJ1-2; D is uncertain. Germline values: CDR1 MDHEN, CDR2 SYDVKM. Trimming took off 4 bases at V and 5 bases at J, with 14 bases between the two ends. The CDR3 covers 14 residues. The CDR3 sequence: CASSSPGASYGYTF. DNA for the CDR3: TGTGCCAGCAGTTCTCCGGGAGCGTCGTATGGCTACACCTTC.